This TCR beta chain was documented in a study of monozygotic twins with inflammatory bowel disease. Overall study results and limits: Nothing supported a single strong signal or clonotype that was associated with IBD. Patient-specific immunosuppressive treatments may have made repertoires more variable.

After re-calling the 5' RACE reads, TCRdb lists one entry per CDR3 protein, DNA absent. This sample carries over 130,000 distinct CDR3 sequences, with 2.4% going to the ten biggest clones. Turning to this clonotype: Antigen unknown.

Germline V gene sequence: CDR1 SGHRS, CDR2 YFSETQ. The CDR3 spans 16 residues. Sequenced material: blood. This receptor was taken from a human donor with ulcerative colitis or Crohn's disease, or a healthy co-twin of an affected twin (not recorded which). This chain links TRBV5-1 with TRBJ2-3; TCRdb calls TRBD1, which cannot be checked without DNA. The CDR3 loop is CASSLVMGRNTDTQYF.